This TCR beta chain derives from a study of blood T cell repertoires in COVID-19. Overall study: The United States, Italy and Spain provided the acute and convalescent COVID-19 samples. Sample material is recorded as cDNA or gDNA derived from T cells, B-cell-depleted T cells, or PBMCs.

Under the authors' procedure: Nucleated cell counts were estimated from reference gene primer amplification. TCRdb's copy holds only in-frame clones and misses some; the assay was immunoSEQ multiplex PCR. That table gives V, J and clone size, and the DNA gave D and trimming. The sample yields roughly 100,000 clones, 80% to 85% seen once. V gave up 4 bases and J gave up 0 bases, with 11 bases separating them. Per the germline V gene, CDR1 is SGHKS and CDR2 is YYEKEE (reference sequence). This CDR3 spans 15 amino acids. This clonotype was sampled from a woman aged 80 or over with acute or convalescent COVID-19. The rearrangement links TRBV5-5 to TRBJ1-5; unclear D gene. The sample consisted of peripheral blood. As DNA, the CDR3 is TGTGCCAGCAGCCCCTTATCTTATAGCAATCAGCCCCAGCATTTT. This codes for CASSPLSYSNQPQHF.